The rows below give T cell receptor beta chains drawn from one sample of a study of immune cell composition in non-small cell lung cancer. TCRdb keeps only in-frame clones here, not all; method: immunoSEQ multiplex PCR. The sample has over 5,000 clones; 60% to 75% are singletons. The sample comprised non-adjacent lung tissue. The source is a human donor with non-small cell lung cancer. Both conserved end residues are part of each CDR3. Each record gives: J gene, D gene, clone size, V gene, CDR3 DNA, CDR3 protein. A D gene is named only where the DNA matches it firmly. Clone size appears in some rows only: once, few, many, or a class for an expanded clone.

>TRBJ1-3|NA|NA|TRBV29-1
TGCAGCGTTGATCCGGGTGGAAACACCATATATTTT
CSVDPGGNTIYF
>TRBJ2-5|NA|NA|TRBV7-3
TGTGCCAGCAGCAACCAGGGGTGGGGGACCCAGTACTTC
CASSNQGWGTQYF
>TRBJ2-7|NA|NA|TRBV7-7
TGTGCCAGCAGCTATATCGAGGGAGGCGAGCAGTACTTC
CASSYIEGGEQYF
>TRBJ2-7|NA|NA|TRBV5-1
TGCGCCAGCAGCTTCTCCTACGAACAGTACTTC
CASSFSYEQYF
>TRBJ2-5|NA|NA|TRBV10-2
TGCGCCAGCAGTTTTAAAGAGACCCAGTACTTC
CASSFKETQYF
>TRBJ2-2|NA|NA|TRBV15
TGTGCCACCAGCACAAACACCGGGGAGCTGTTTTTT
CATSTNTGELFF
>TRBJ2-2|TRBD1|few|TRBV19
TGTGCCAGTATGCTCAGGGGGCCCGGGGAGCTGTTTTTT
CASMLRGPGELFF
>TRBJ1-2|TRBD1|NA|TRBV28
TGTGCCAGCAGTTCAATAGGGACAGGGCTAAATGGCTACACCTTC
CASSSIGTGLNGYTF
>TRBJ2-1|TRBD2|NA|TRBV29-1
TGCAGCTTTGAGACTAGCCGGTCCTACAATGAGCAGTTCTTC
CSFETSRSYNEQFF
>TRBJ1-2|TRBD1|few|TRBV6-5
TGTGCCAGCAGTTCCTGGACAGGGGCCTCCTATGGCTACACCTTC
CASSSWTGASYGYTF
>TRBJ2-1|TRBD2|NA|TRBV11-3
TGTGCCAGCAGCTTAACAGGACTAGCGCGGCAGTTCTTC
CASSLTGLARQFF
>TRBJ2-7|TRBD1|NA|TRBV7-9
TGTGCCAGCAGCTTCGGACAGGGGACTGATTACGAGCAGTACTTC
CASSFGQGTDYEQYF
>TRBJ2-5|TRBD1|NA|TRBV18
TGTGCCAGCTCACGGGGACAGCAAGAGACCCAGTACTTC
CASSRGQQETQYF
>TRBJ1-4|NA|NA|TRBV7-9
TGTGCCAGCAGCTTAACGACAGGCGAAAAACTGTTTTTT
CASSLTTGEKLFF
>TRBJ1-5|NA|NA|TRBV4-1
TGCGCCAGCAGTCCCCTTTCAGGGAGCAATCAGCCCCAGCATTTT
CASSPLSGSNQPQHF
>TRBJ2-2|TRBD2|few|TRBV2
TGTGCCAGCAGCGGGACTAGCGGGGGGACCGGGGAGCTGTTTTTT
CASSGTSGGTGELFF
>TRBJ2-7|NA|NA|TRBV11-3
TGTGCCAGCAGCTTCCTCCATCACAGGTGGCACGAGCAGTACTTC
CASSFLHHRWHEQYF
>TRBJ2-5|NA|NA|TRBV7-6
TGTGCCAGCAGCTTAGCTTCCGACCAAGAGACCCAGTACTTC
CASSLASDQETQYF
>TRBJ1-2|TRBD1|few|TRBV7-2
TGTGCCAGCAGCTTAGCCCAGGGGGCGCCCTATGGCTACACCTTC
CASSLAQGAPYGYTF
>TRBJ2-3|TRBD2|once|TRBV27
TGTGCCAGCAGTCCAACGGGACTAGCGGGGGGGGGCACAGATACGCAGTATTTT
CASSPTGLAGGGTDTQYF
>TRBJ1-2|NA|once|TRBV7-2
TGTGCCAGCAGCTTAGAGCCAAGGGGCTATGGCTACACCTTC
CASSLEPRGYGYTF
>TRBJ2-1|TRBD2|NA|TRBV4-2
TGTGCCAGCAGCCAAGCCCAGCGGGGGAGGTACAATGAGCAGTTCTTC
CASSQAQRGRYNEQFF
>TRBJ2-1|TRBD1|NA|TRBV4-3
TGCGCCAGCAGCCAAGAAGAGGGGGCCTGGGTCTATGAGCAGTTCTTC
CASSQEEGAWVYEQFF
>TRBJ2-7|NA|NA|TRBV11-1
TGTGCCAGCAGCCCCCGAGGGGGTATGAAGGGGCAGTACTTC
CASSPRGGMKGQYF